The 27 T cell receptor beta chains listed next were all sequenced from one sample in a study of CD8+ T cells in alopecia areata. cDNA prepared by RNA extraction and subsequent reverse transcription served as the template for sequencing. Produced via immunoSEQ multiplex PCR; TCRdb's table is partial and in-frame only. This table has 200,000 to 250,000 clones, 64% appearing once. Treatment denoted: oral pan-JAK inhibitor, 5-10 mg twice daily. The material was CD4+ T cells sorted from blood, obtained at week 4, from a patient treated with tofacitinib. All receptors derive from a human donor with alopecia areata.

This clone was detected only once. Here the CDR3 reads CSVEDRGTGYEQYF. The CDR3 nucleotides read TGCAGCGTTGAAGATCGGGGCACAGGCTACGAGCAGTACTTC. The chain carries TRBV29-1 and TRBJ2-7; D may match TRBD1 or TRBD2 (5 bases each). The CDR3 has 14 amino acids. The V and J ends lost 0 bases and 3 bases respectively, with 12 bases between them. Germline assignment: CDR1 SQVTM and CDR2 ANQGSEA.

This clone was observed once. The CDR3 is CAWSVAAGGLYQETQYF. The CDR3 DNA is TGTGCCTGGAGTGTAGCGGCGGGGGGTCTGTACCAAGAGACCCAGTACTTC. The chain has TRBV30 and TRBJ2-5, with TRBD2 matching over 8 bases. Germline V lookup: CDR1 GTSNPN, CDR2 SVGIG (reference sequence). This CDR3 has 17 amino acids. V lost 0 bases and J lost 0; bases outside the gene matches: 9.

The chain employs TRBV2 and TRBJ2-7; D perhaps matches TRBD2 (6 bases). Trimming pared 6 bases from V and 3 bases from J, leaving 12 bases between. The germline gives CDR1 SNHLY, CDR2 FYNNEI. The CDR3 runs 13 residues. The CDR3 DNA follows: TGTGCCAGCAGGGAAAGGGGAGGCTACGAGCAGTACTTC. It translates to CASRERGGYEQYF.

This clone came up once. V and J are TRBV30 and TRBJ1-4, with D uncertain. CDR1 is GTSNPN, CDR2 SVGIG, per germline (reference sequence). The CDR3 sequence is 12 residues long. With 8 bases removed from V and 8 bases from J, the gap between germline ends came to 15 bases. In DNA form, the CDR3 reads TGTGCCACAAACCCCCTCGGGGAAAAACTGTTTTTT. Translated, it gives CATNPLGEKLFF.

As concerns this clone: Sequence at one end of the junction differs from germline and may be a read error. The rearrangement joins TRBV6-5 to TRBJ2-7; D is ambiguous. Looked up from germline, CDR1 is MNHEY and CDR2 is SVGAGI. The CDR3 extends over 10 amino acids. The CDR3 sequence is CASLHYGQYF. CDR3 nucleotide sequence: TGTGCCAGCCTACACTACGGGCAGTACTTC.

V gene TRBV18 combines with J gene TRBJ2-3; 9 bases agree with TRBD2. The CDR3 covers 17 residues. Germline V lookup: CDR1 KGHSH, CDR2 LQKENI. V lost 1 base, J lost 0 bases, and 5 bases stayed unmatched. The CDR3 DNA is TGTGCCAGCTCACCACAAGCGGGGGGCCCTAGCACAGATACGCAGTATTTT. Translation: CASSPQAGGPSTDTQYF.

V and J are TRBV6-1 and TRBJ2-7; D remains ambiguous. Germline-derived CDR1 and CDR2 are MNHNS and SASEGT. V shed 4 bases and J shed 6 bases, with 13 bases lying between them. The CDR3 extends over 13 amino acids. The CDR3 DNA follows: TGTGCCAGCAGTGTCGGCCCCTCGGGCGAGCAGTACTTC. Protein product: CASSVGPSGEQYF.

This chain connects TRBV29-1 to TRBJ2-5, with D uncertain. The CDR3 extends over 15 amino acids. Per germline, CDR1 SQVTM and CDR2 ANQGSEA. V lost 4 bases, J lost 2 bases, and 17 bases lay in between. CDR3 sequence (DNA): TGCAGCGTTGGTCCCCGGGTATCGTATCAAGAGACCCAGTACTTC. Translation gives CSVGPRVSYQETQYF.

This clone has only a few counts. J is TRBJ2-3 and V is TRBV5-8; D is unclear. The ends were cut back, 7 bases at V and 0 bases at J, with 12 bases in the middle. Germline V gene sequence: CDR1 SGHTS, CDR2 YDEGEE. CDR3 length: 14 residues. The CDR3 loop is CASPSTSSTDTQYF. CDR3 nucleotides: TGTGCCAGCCCGTCCACATCGAGCACAGATACGCAGTATTTT.

Only a few counts were recorded for this clone. The chain joins TRBV6-5 to TRBJ2-2, with 10 bases matching TRBD1. With V trimmed by 5 bases and J by 6 bases, 3 bases remained unmatched. CDR1 and CDR2 from the germline V gene are MNHEY and SVGAGI. CDR3 length: 14 residues. In DNA, the CDR3 is TGTGCCAGCAGTCCCGGGACAGGGGCCGGGGAGCTGTTTTTT. It is translated as CASSPGTGAGELFF.

This chain uses TRBV4-3 with TRBJ2-5; 10 bases line up with TRBD2. CDR3 size: 16 residues. J gave up 2 bases and V 0 bases, and 3 bases lay outside the gene matches. CDR1 and CDR2 (germline): LGHNA, YSLEER. CDR3 in amino acids: CASSQDILAGQETQYF. The CDR3 DNA reads TGCGCCAGCAGCCAAGATATACTAGCGGGGCAAGAGACCCAGTACTTC.

The rearrangement joins TRBV5-6 to TRBJ1-5; 10 bases align to TRBD1. Germline V gives CDR1 SGHDT, CDR2 YYEEEE. The trim removed 3 bases at V and 5 bases at J, leaving 2 bases unmatched. CDR3 length equals 14 residues. The DNA for the CDR3 is TGTGCCAGCAGCTGGGGACAGGGGCATCAGCCCCAGCATTTT. It codes for CASSWGQGHQPQHF.

This chain joins TRBV9 and TRBJ2-7; D possibly uses TRBD1 or TRBD2 (5 bases each). The CDR3 is 15 residues long. Germline values: CDR1 SGDLS, CDR2 YYNGEE. The V end was cut by 3 bases, the J end by 1 base, with 14 bases between. CDR3 sequence: CASSANRDPSYEQYF. The CDR3 DNA follows: TGTGCCAGCAGCGCCAATCGGGACCCATCCTACGAGCAGTACTTC. The full variable domain, rest sourced from reference TRBV9 and TRBJ2-7, is DSGVTQTPKHLITATGQRVTLRCSPRSGDLSVYWYQQSLDQGLQFLIQYYNGEERAKGNILERFSAQQFPDLHSELNLSSLELGDSALYFCASSANRDPSYEQYFGPGTRLTVT.

V and J are TRBV2 and TRBJ1-1; D not certain. Trimming took off 7 bases at V and 1 base at J, with 10 bases between the two ends. This CDR3 has 13 amino acids. The germline gives CDR1 SNHLY, CDR2 FYNNEI. The CDR3 DNA follows: TGTGCCAGCAATGACTATTCGAACACTGAAGCTTTCTTT. Its protein is CASNDYSNTEAFF.

The rearrangement joins TRBV7-2 to TRBJ1-2; TRBD1 might be the D (5 bases). CDR1 is SGHTA, CDR2 FQGNSA, per germline. The CDR3 has 14 amino acids. V lost 5 bases to trimming and J lost 3 bases, with 13 bases between them. The CDR3 bases are TGTGCCAGCAGCCCTACCGGGGGGGACTATGGCTACACCTTC. This codes for CASSPTGGDYGYTF.

This clone has just a few counts. This chain connects TRBV15 to TRBJ2-5; D ambiguous. The CDR3 is 12 amino acids. From germline, CDR1 is LNHNV and CDR2 YYDKDF (reference sequence). V gave up 3 bases and J gave up 2 bases, with 4 bases separating them. CDR3 in amino acids: CATSRGQETQYF. The CDR3 DNA follows: TGTGCCACCAGCAGGGGACAAGAGACCCAGTACTTC.

The rearrangement joins TRBV29-1 to TRBJ2-3; 10 nucleotides line up with TRBD2. The CDR3 is 13 amino acids. Germline CDR1 and CDR2: SQVTM and ANQGSEA. V trimming: 2 bases; J trimming: 8 bases; junction bases outside the gene matches: 4. In nucleotides, the CDR3 is TGCAGCGTTGAACTAGCGGGGGTAGGTACGCAGTATTTT. It encodes CSVELAGVGTQYF.

V usage is TRBV2 and J usage is TRBJ2-5, with D unclear. The V gene lost 7 bases and the J gene lost 4 bases, with 13 bases spanning the gap. The CDR3 totals 13 residues. In germline, CDR1 is SNHLY, CDR2 FYNNEI. The CDR3 sequence: CASTLLGRETQYF. The CDR3 DNA reads as TGTGCCAGCACCCTCCTAGGTAGAGAGACCCAGTACTTC.

The table lists this clone with a few counts. The chain recombines TRBV5-1 with TRBJ2-2; D gene uncertain. The V gene lost 4 bases and the J gene lost 0 bases, with 7 bases spanning the gap. The CDR3 has 14 amino acids. Germline V gene data show CDR1 as SGHRS and CDR2 as YFSETQ. The CDR3 DNA reads TGCGCCAGCAGCCCCGTATCGAACACCGGGGAGCTGTTTTTT. Translated: CASSPVSNTGELFF. The full variable domain, rest sourced from reference TRBV5-1 and TRBJ2-2, is KAGVTQTPRYLIKTRGQQVTLSCSPISGHRSVSWYQQTPGQGLQFLFEYFSETQRNKGNFPGRFSGRQFSNSRSEMNVSTLELGDSALYLCASSPVSNTGELFFGEGSRLTVL.

The rearrangement joins TRBV7-2 to TRBJ2-7, with D uncertain. This CDR3 comprises 13 residues. The V and J ends lost 3 bases and 3 bases respectively, with 9 bases between them. Germline V gene sequence: CDR1 SGHTA, CDR2 FQGNSA. The CDR3 region is CASSFGRIYEQYF. In DNA, the CDR3 is TGTGCCAGCAGCTTTGGCCGTATCTACGAGCAGTACTTC.

This chain uses TRBV15 with TRBJ2-1; maybe TRBD1 (6 bases). Deletions cut 0 bases from V and 9 bases from J, with 12 bases between. Germline V gene data show CDR1 as LNHNV and CDR2 as YYDKDF (reference sequence). This CDR3 is 14 amino acids long. The chain's CDR3 is CATSRDGGLGEQFF. DNA of the CDR3: TGTGCCACCAGCAGAGATGGGGGCCTTGGTGAGCAGTTCTTC. Looking up the rest from reference TRBV15 and TRBJ2-1 gives the full variable domain: DAMVIQNPRYQVTQFGKPVTLSCSQTLNHNVMYWYQQKSSQAPKLLFHYYDKDFNNEADTPDNFQSRRPNTSFCFLDIRSPGLGDTAMYLCATSRDGGLGEQFFGPGTRLTVL.

The gene calls are TRBV2 and TRBJ1-3; D remains unclear. The germline V and J ends were trimmed by 8 bases and 1 base, with 6 bases remaining between them. The germline V gene encodes CDR1 SNHLY and CDR2 FYNNEI. The CDR3 is 12 amino acids. DNA for the CDR3: TGTGCCAGCGGGGAGTCTGGAAACACCATATATTTT. The encoded protein is CASGESGNTIYF.

The V gene is TRBV29-1, the J gene TRBJ2-3; 8 nucleotides line up with TRBD1. Germline CDR1 SQVTM, CDR2 ANQGSEA. The CDR3 is 16 amino acids. V was clipped by 6 bases and J by 4 bases; unmatched bases: 15. Here the CDR3 reads CSVSSRQGRGADTQYF. The CDR3 bases are TGCAGCGTCTCTTCTAGACAGGGGCGTGGGGCAGATACGCAGTATTTT.

In DNA form, the CDR3 reads TGTGCCAGCAGTGACGGGCTAGGTTGGTATTTT. Its protein is CASSDGLGWYF. V usage is TRBV6-5 and J usage is TRBJ2-3; no firm D call. V dropped 5 bases and J dropped 14 bases, with 14 bases sitting between them. The germline CDR1 and CDR2 sequences are MNHEY and SVGAGI. This CDR3 has 11 amino acids.

This clone has a handful of counts. One junction end disagrees with the germline gene, perhaps due to a read error. This sequence joins TRBV7-2 and TRBJ1-5; 12 bases align to TRBD1. Germline-derived CDR1 and CDR2 are SGHTA and FQGNSA. The CDR3 has 15 amino acids. CDR3: CASTTGTGGNQPQHF. As DNA, the CDR3 is TGTGCCAGCACCACGGGGACAGGGGGCAACCAGCCCCAGCATTTT.

The chain joins TRBV21-1 to TRBJ2-5. TRBV21-1 is described as a pseudogene. The CDR3 consists of 10 residues. The CDR3 DNA reads TGTGCCAGCAGCAAAGAGACCCAGTACTTC. It codes for CASSKETQYF.

The chain uses TRBV9 and TRBJ1-2; TRBD1 agrees at 7 bases. The CDR3 runs to 15 residues. Unmatched junction bases numbered 2, after V lost 0 bases and J lost 0 bases. Germline V CDR1 and CDR2: SGDLS, YYNGEE. CDR3 protein: CASSVGQGANYGYTF. In DNA form, the CDR3 reads TGTGCCAGCAGCGTAGGACAGGGCGCTAACTATGGCTACACCTTC.